This TCR beta chain comes out of a study of blood T cell repertoires in COVID-19. Looking at the study overall: The United States, Italy and Spain were the sources of the acute and convalescent COVID-19 samples.

The CDR3 spans 12 residues. Trimming shortened V by 5 bases and J by 5 bases, and 9 bases separated the two germline ends. TCRdb keeps only in-frame clones here, not all; method: immunoSEQ multiplex PCR. Of under 100,000 clones listed, about 90% are singletons. The sequenced sample was peripheral blood. The sequence came from a human donor in a cohort sampled during active COVID-19. V usage is TRBV12-3 or TRBV12-4 and J usage is TRBJ1-2; D unclear. Written as DNA, the CDR3 is TGTGCCAGCAGTCTCCGGAGTTATGGCTACACCTTC. This gives the protein CASSLRSYGYTF.